This TCR beta chain was captured in a study of T-cell reconstitution after alpha-beta-depleted transplantation in children. Study results and limitations: From newly produced T cells came most of the T-cell counts and diversity one year after transplant.

In regard to this clonotype: The antigen is unknown.

Unique molecular identifiers tagged the TCRbeta library. Each CDR3 protein is one row after TCRdb ran MiXCR on the PCR reads. The repertoire consists of 500,000 to 650,000 distinct CDR3 sequences, with roughly 13% occurring once and the leading ten covering 2.2%. The germline gives CDR1 LGHNA, CDR2 YNFKEQ. CDR3 length: 16 residues. Trimming stripped 4 bases from V and 7 bases from J, with 20 bases between. The gene calls are TRBV4-2 and TRBJ2-1, with D perhaps being TRBD1 or TRBD2 (5 bases each). This specimen consisted of PBMCs, mostly from graft donor cells, obtained 360 days after TCRalphabeta/CD19-depleted stem cell transplant. This sequence was found in a male patient between 10 and 17 years old who had a stem cell transplant for acute myeloid leukemia, so the T cells may come from the graft donor. The CDR3 DNA follows: TGTGCCAGCAGCCTCCCTCGGGGACGAGTCGAAAATGAGCAGTTCTTC. It encodes CASSLPRGRVENEQFF.